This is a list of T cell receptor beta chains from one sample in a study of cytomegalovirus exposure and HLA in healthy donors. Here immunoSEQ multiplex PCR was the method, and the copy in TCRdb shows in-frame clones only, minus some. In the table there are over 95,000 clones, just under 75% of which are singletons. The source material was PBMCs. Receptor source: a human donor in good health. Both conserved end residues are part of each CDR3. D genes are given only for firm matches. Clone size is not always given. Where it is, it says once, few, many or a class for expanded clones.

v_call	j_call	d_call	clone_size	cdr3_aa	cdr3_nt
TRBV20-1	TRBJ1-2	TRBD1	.	CSRGTDYTF	TGCAGTCGCGGGACAGACTACACCTTC
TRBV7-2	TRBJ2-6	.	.	CASSPGWSSGANVLTF	TGTGCCAGCAGCCCGGGGTGGAGCTCTGGGGCCAACGTCCTGACTTTC
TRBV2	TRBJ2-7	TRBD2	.	CASMKDSSGSFYEQYF	TGTGCCAGCATGAAAGATTCTAGCGGGAGTTTCTACGAGCAGTACTTC
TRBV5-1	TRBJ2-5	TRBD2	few	CASTGGTVETQYF	TGCGCCAGCACGGGAGGGACGGTAGAGACCCAGTACTTC
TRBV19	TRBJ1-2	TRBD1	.	CASRGQTNYGYTF	TGTGCCAGTAGGGGACAGACTAACTATGGCTACACCTTC
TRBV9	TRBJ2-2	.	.	CASSVVGNPTGELFF	TGTGCCAGCAGCGTAGTCGGGAATCCCACCGGGGAGCTGTTTTTT
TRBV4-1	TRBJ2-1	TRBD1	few	CASSPGTGGRNEQFF	TGCGCCAGCAGCCCCGGGACAGGGGGTCGTAATGAGCAGTTCTTC
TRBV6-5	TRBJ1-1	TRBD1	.	CASTKQGGGTEAFF	TGTGCCAGCACCAAACAGGGGGGTGGCACTGAAGCTTTCTTT
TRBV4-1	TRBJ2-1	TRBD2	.	CASSQVATSGRDNEQFF	TGCGCCAGCAGCCAAGTGGCCACTAGCGGGAGGGACAATGAGCAGTTCTTC
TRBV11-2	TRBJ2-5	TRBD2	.	CASHGWASGRRETQYF	TGTGCCAGCCACGGTTGGGCTAGCGGGAGGAGAGAGACCCAGTACTTC
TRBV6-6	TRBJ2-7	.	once	CASTPIGDNSYEQYF	TGTGCCAGCACCCCCATCGGGGATAACTCCTACGAGCAGTACTTC
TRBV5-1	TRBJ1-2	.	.	CATAGDTGYTF	TGCGCCACCGCGGGGGATACCGGCTACACCTTC
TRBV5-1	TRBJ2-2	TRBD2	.	CASSSTSARELFF	TGCGCCAGCAGCTCCACTAGCGCTAGGGAGCTGTTTTTT
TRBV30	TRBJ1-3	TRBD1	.	CAWTTGGSGNTIYF	TGTGCCTGGACCACAGGGGGCTCTGGAAACACCATATATTTT
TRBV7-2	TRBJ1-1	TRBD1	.	CASSLALTDRPTEAFF	TGTGCCAGCAGCTTAGCTCTTACGGACAGGCCCACTGAAGCTTTCTTT
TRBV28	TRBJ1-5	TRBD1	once	CASLSPGGPNQPQHF	TGTGCCAGCCTTTCTCCAGGGGGACCCAATCAGCCCCAGCATTTT
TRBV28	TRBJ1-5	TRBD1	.	CASTEGAGGNQPQHF	TGTGCCAGCACCGAAGGGGCAGGGGGTAATCAGCCCCAGCATTTT